This T cell receptor beta chain was captured by sequencing in a study of PD-1 blockade in classical Hodgkin lymphoma. Sequencing used immunoSEQ multiplex PCR; TCRdb keeps in-frame clones, though not all of them. The sample carries approximately 99,000 clones, roughly four fifths recorded once. Every patient relapsed after autologous stem cell transplantation, and brentuximab vedotin exposure varied. V gave up 5 bases and J gave up 5 bases, with 9 bases separating them. CDR3 length equals 13 residues. The germline V gene has CDR1 SGHDN and CDR2 FVKESK. The starting material was peripheral blood mononuclear cells (PBMCs), obtained before the second cycle of nivolumab. This TCR came from a human donor with classical Hodgkin lymphoma. The chain recombines TRBV14 with TRBJ2-2; no clear D gene. The DNA for the CDR3 is TGTGCCAGCAGCTTCGGGTGGACCGGGGAGCTGTTTTTT. This gives the protein CASSFGWTGELFF.